This T cell receptor (beta chain) was sequenced for a study of tumor-infiltrating lymphocytes in glioblastoma multiforme. Study observations and caveats: T cells were not sorted into functional subsets. Detected clone frequencies may not reflect cell counts, being RNA-based.

Germline V CDR1 and CDR2: MDHEN, SYDVKM. The CDR3 sequence is 13 residues long. Trimming removed 6 bases at V and 3 bases at J, with 11 bases between. TCR beta libraries were built from RNA through three nested multiplex PCR rounds using modified ARM-PCR. A C-beta primer primed TCRB cDNA from about 0.5 ug RNA. No unique molecular identifiers were described for these TCRB libraries. TCRdb used MiXCR to reprocess the multiplex PCR reads, holding one entry per CDR3 protein. In the table there are around 30,000 distinct CDR3 sequences, about 64% of which are singletons. Turning to this clonotype: What it binds is unknown.

V and J are TRBV28 and TRBJ1-2; weak D call: TRBD1 (5 bases). Source material: brain tumor tissue. The receptor was isolated from a male donor with glioblastoma. CDR3 amino acids: CASSPGDYYGYTF. In DNA, the CDR3 is TGTGCCAGCAGCCCGGGGGATTACTATGGCTACACCTTC.